This record concerns one T cell receptor (beta chain) sequence. The antigen remains undetermined. Profiled with immunoSEQ multiplex PCR; TCRdb holds only in-frame clones, not every one. This table holds under 85,000 clones, about 87% found once. Germline V gene sequence: CDR1 MNHNS, CDR2 SASEGT. This CDR3 spans 14 amino acids. V dropped 10 bases and J dropped 4; count of bases not matched to a gene: 12. This entry is derived from a study of OX40 agonist ivuxolimab in advanced cancers. The overall study: Cohort: approximately 83% men, mean age around 55, aged roughly 23 to 79. Study observations and caveats: Fewer expanded clones were found on average in CD4+ than in CD8+ T cells.

Sequencing used CD4+ or CD8+ T cells sorted from blood, obtained in a trial of the OX40 agonist ivuxolimab. V and J are TRBV6-1 and TRBJ2-7, with 8 bases fitting TRBD2. The clonotype comes from an adult with an advanced solid tumor such as melanoma, head and neck, liver or kidney cancer. In DNA, the CDR3 is TGTGCCACAAGGTTCTCCAGCGGGGGTTACGAGCAGTACTTC. Its translation is CATRFSSGGYEQYF.